This T cell receptor (beta chain) was obtained from a study of T cells in Graves' hyperthyroidism and ophthalmopathy. Study-wide context: Blood from the periphery was taken at initial diagnosis, before any treatment.

This clonotype occurred a few times. Its target is not known. With duration under 3 months, ophthalmopathy was active: Clinical Activity Score at least 3, NOSPECS at least 4. V trimming: 7 bases; J trimming: 15 bases; junction bases outside the gene matches: 15. The germline CDR1 and CDR2 sequences are MNHNS and SASEGT. The CDR3 consists of 14 residues. Regions amplified from RNA transcripts were the TCR beta CDR3 regions. HTBI primers drove first-round RT-PCR of the TCR CDR3. TCRdb re-derived calls from the multiplex PCR reads in MiXCR, one entry per CDR3 protein. In the table there are almost 250,000 distinct CDR3 sequences, 24% of which are singletons. Study findings and constraints: Model output signaled ophthalmopathy a median approximately 6 months ahead of onset. Among clonotypes expanded in thyroid above 0.001, most were also found in blood.

The sample taken for sequencing was blood. The chain couples TRBV6-1 to TRBJ1-6; 7 nucleotides align to TRBD1. This sequence was found in a middle-aged woman with Graves' ophthalmopathy. Written as DNA, the CDR3 is TGTGCCAGCACCGCCCGACAGGGAAGGAGGTACCTCCACTTT. Protein product: CASTARQGRRYLHF.